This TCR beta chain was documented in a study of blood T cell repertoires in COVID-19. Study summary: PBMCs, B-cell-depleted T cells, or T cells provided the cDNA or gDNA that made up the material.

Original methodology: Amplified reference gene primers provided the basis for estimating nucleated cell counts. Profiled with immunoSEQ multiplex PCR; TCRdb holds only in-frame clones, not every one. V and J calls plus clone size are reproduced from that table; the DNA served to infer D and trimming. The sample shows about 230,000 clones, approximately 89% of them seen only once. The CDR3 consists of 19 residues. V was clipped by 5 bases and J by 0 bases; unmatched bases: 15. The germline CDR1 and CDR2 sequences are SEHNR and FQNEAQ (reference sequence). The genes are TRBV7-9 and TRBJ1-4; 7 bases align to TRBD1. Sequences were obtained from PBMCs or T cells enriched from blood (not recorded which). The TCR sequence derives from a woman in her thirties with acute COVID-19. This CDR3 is CASSLWDRFSNATNEKLFF. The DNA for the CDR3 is TGTGCCAGCAGCCTCTGGGACAGATTTTCAAATGCAACTAATGAAAAACTGTTTTTT.